The 2 T cell receptor beta chains given below trace back to one sample, sequenced in a study of cytomegalovirus exposure and HLA in healthy donors. 60 Vbeta and 13 Jbeta primers were used in PCR. Produced via immunoSEQ multiplex PCR; TCRdb's table is partial and in-frame only. The data show approximately 190,000 clones, with approximately 84% seen just once and 3.8% held by the top ten. Material: PBMCs. These receptors all stem from a man in his fifties or sixties in good health and CMV-seronegative.

J is TRBJ2-1 and V is TRBV7-3, with 9 bases that match TRBD2. Germline V gene data show CDR1 as SGHTA and CDR2 as FQGTGA. The CDR3 has 15 amino acids. V trimming: 2 bases; J trimming: 6 bases; junction bases outside the gene matches: 5. Here the CDR3 DNA reads TGTGCCAGCAGCTTACGGGCGGGGGGGACCAATGAGCAGTTCTTC. This gives the protein CASSLRAGGTNEQFF.

V gene TRBV19 combines with J gene TRBJ1-6; TRBD1 matches at 11 bases. CDR3 size: 14 residues. The junction had 4 bases not matched to a gene; V was cut back by 6 bases and J by 9 bases. Germline V gene data show CDR1 as LNHDA and CDR2 as SQIVND (reference sequence). CDR3 protein: CASRTGTGGSPLHF. CDR3 nucleotide sequence: TGTGCCAGTAGAACCGGGACAGGGGGTTCACCCCTCCACTTT. The variable domain in full, with the rest retrieved from reference TRBV19 and TRBJ1-6, is DGGITQSPKYLFRKEGQNVTLSCEQNLNHDAMYWYRQDPGQGLRLIYYSQIVNDFQKGDIAEGYSVSREKKESFPLTVTSAQKNPTAFYLCASRTGTGGSPLHFGNGTRLTVT.